The 29 T cell receptor beta chains below come from one sample, sequenced in a study of identifying expanded T cells in peripheral blood (dated 2019 in TCRdb). Libraries were prepared through the immunoSEQ multiplex PCR assay. Entries here come from immuneACCESS through TCRdb and include only in-frame sequences with V and J called. Some clones fail to appear in such tables; in the studies checked, an unresolved V gene covers under half of the shortfall, and the cause of the remainder is unknown. This sample gives about 81,000 clones in total; over 80% of them show up just once. The ten largest account for around a fifth of the sample. The sample taken for sequencing was blood. These receptors were collected from a person between 18 and 75 years old in good health.

CDR3 loop: CASSLDGRAGAFF. The CDR3 DNA sequence: TGTGCCAGCAGCTTGGATGGACGGGCTGGGGCTTTCTTT. The genes are TRBV5-8 and TRBJ1-1, with D unclear. The germline gives CDR1 SGHTS, CDR2 YDEGEE. V lost 0 bases and J lost 11, with 14 bases in between. This CDR3 has 13 amino acids.

The V call is TRBV19, the J call TRBJ2-7; TRBD2 aligns across 7 bases. Germline values: CDR1 LNHDA, CDR2 SQIVND (reference sequence). This CDR3 contains 15 residues. The junction had 10 bases not matched to a gene; V was cut back by 5 bases and J by 3 bases. CDR3 in DNA: TGTGCCAGTAGTGCAATAGCGGGCGTTAGCTACGAGCAGTACTTC. Protein sequence: CASSAIAGVSYEQYF.

The chain joins TRBV9 to TRBJ2-2, with no clear D. The length of the CDR3 is 14 residues. Trimming took off 3 bases at V and 3 bases at J, with 9 bases between the two ends. Germline V gene lookup returns CDR1 SGDLS and CDR2 YYNGEE. The CDR3, as DNA: TGTGCCAGCAGCGCGGTCAGCTACACCGGGGAGCTGTTTTTT. Protein: CASSAVSYTGELFF.

The chain couples TRBV19 to TRBJ2-7, with 9 bases identical to TRBD1. This CDR3 spans 17 amino acids. Germline V gene data show CDR1 as LNHDA and CDR2 as SQIVND (reference sequence). V shed 5 bases and J 7 bases; nucleotides not matched to a gene: 18. CDR3 sequence (DNA): TGTGCCAGTAGTGTCCGGACTGTGACAGGGGGTGATTTGGAGCAGTACTTC. It specifies CASSVRTVTGGDLEQYF.

Sample share makes this clone medium-sized. The J gene is TRBJ2-1, the V gene TRBV6-5; 7 bases match TRBD1. The CDR3 length is 13 residues. Germline CDR1 MNHEY, CDR2 SVGAGI. J was trimmed by 5 bases and V by 6 bases; bases with no gene match: 4. CDR3 region: CASRPGTDNEQFF. The CDR3 DNA sequence: TGTGCCAGCAGGCCCGGGACAGACAATGAGCAGTTCTTC.

The V call is TRBV19, the J call TRBJ2-7, with 7 nucleotides matching TRBD1. The CDR3 runs 14 residues. The germline V gene has CDR1 LNHDA and CDR2 SQIVND (reference sequence). After removal of 3 bases from V and 1 base from J, the junction contained 3 bases not matched to a gene. CDR3 DNA: TGTGCCAGTAGTATTGACAGGGAATCCTACGAGCAGTACTTC. Residues: CASSIDRESYEQYF. The full variable domain, in which reference TRBV19 and TRBJ2-7 provide the parts outside the CDR3, is DGGITQSPKYLFRKEGQNVTLSCEQNLNHDAMYWYRQDPGQGLRLIYYSQIVNDFQKGDIAEGYSVSREKKESFPLTVTSAQKNPTAFYLCASSIDRESYEQYFGPGTRLTVT.

V is TRBV18 and J is TRBJ2-7; TRBD2 agrees at 8 bases. This CDR3 region has 16 residues. The J segment lost 3 bases and the V segment lost 0 bases, leaving 7 bases of the junction unmatched. Germline CDR1 and CDR2: KGHSH and LQKENI. CDR3 DNA sequence: TGTGCCAGCTCACCACCCGGACTAGCCATTTTCTACGAGCAGTACTTC. Its protein is CASSPPGLAIFYEQYF. Full variable domain (outside the CDR3, taken from reference TRBV18 and TRBJ2-7): NAGVMQNPRHLVRRRGQEARLRCSPMKGHSHVYWYRQLPEEGLKFMVYLQKENIIDESGMPKERFSAEFPKEGPSILRIQQVVRGDSAAYFCASSPPGLAIFYEQYFGPGTRLTVT.

This chain uses TRBV18 with TRBJ2-7; D gene uncertain. V dropped 6 bases and J dropped 0 bases, with 6 bases sitting between them. The CDR3 is 12 amino acids. Germline loops: CDR1 KGHSH, CDR2 LQKENI. This CDR3 reads CASSQNSYEQYF. CDR3 DNA: TGTGCCAGCTCGCAGAACTCCTACGAGCAGTACTTC.

This clone has more than one count but fewer than ten. V gene TRBV6-6 combines with J gene TRBJ2-7; 8 bases are a match to TRBD2. CDR3 length equals 15 residues. Germline V gene data show CDR1 as MNHNY and CDR2 as SVGAGI (reference sequence). After removal of 5 bases from V and 3 bases from J, the junction contained 9 bases not matched to a gene. CDR3 nucleotide sequence: TGTGCCAGCAGTCCTACTAGCGGTCAATTCTACGAGCAGTACTTC. Translating it yields CASSPTSGQFYEQYF.

This clone was detected only once. The chain uses TRBV2 and TRBJ2-3, with TRBD2 matching over 13 bases. With 6 bases clipped from V and 2 bases from J, the junction kept 5 bases outside the gene matches. This CDR3 has 16 residues. Germline V CDR1 and CDR2: SNHLY, FYNNEI. This chain's CDR3 is CASRTGLAGTTDTQYF. CDR3 DNA sequence: TGTGCCAGCAGGACGGGACTAGCGGGAACCACAGATACGCAGTATTTT.

In its sample, this clone was seen once. The chain has TRBV10-3 and TRBJ2-5; TRBD2 matches 7 bases. CDR1 and CDR2 from the germline V gene are ENHRY and SYGVKD. The CDR3 is 14 amino acids. The trim removed 6 bases at V and 5 bases at J, leaving 9 bases unmatched. CDR3 in DNA: TGTGCCATCAGCCCTCGGGGAGGGTACGAGACCCAGTACTTC. The encoded protein is CAISPRGGYETQYF.

This chain links TRBV6-6 with TRBJ1-5, with a tentative D call TRBD1 (6 bases). The V and J ends lost 7 bases and 5 bases respectively, with 15 bases between them. Germline V lookup: CDR1 MNHNY, CDR2 SVGAGI (reference sequence). This CDR3 is 14 amino acids long. CDR3 sequence reads: CASIPGNRDQPQHF. The CDR3 DNA sequence: TGTGCCAGCATACCAGGGAACAGGGATCAGCCCCAGCATTTT.

The genes are TRBV18 and TRBJ2-3, with 11 bases that match TRBD2. J lost 0 bases, V lost 5 bases, and 13 bases had no gene match. This CDR3 comprises 19 residues. Germline CDR1 and CDR2: KGHSH and LQKENI. Here the CDR3 reads CASSTVTSGVASSTDTQYF. In DNA form, the CDR3 reads TGTGCCAGCTCAACCGTGACTAGCGGGGTAGCTTCTAGCACAGATACGCAGTATTTT.

This clone has a single count. The rearrangement uses TRBV7-2 and TRBJ2-7; possibly TRBD1 for D (5 bases). Trimming shortened V by 2 bases and J by 2 bases, and 16 bases separated the two germline ends. Germline loops: CDR1 SGHTA, CDR2 FQGNSA. CDR3 length: 16 amino acids. The DNA for the CDR3 is TGTGCCAGCAGCTTATCCTCCTCGACAGCCGCCTACGAGCAGTACTTC. Encoded protein: CASSLSSSTAAYEQYF.

The V gene is TRBV5-5, the J gene TRBJ2-7; D is uncertain. This CDR3 has 13 residues. Germline assignment: CDR1 SGHKS and CDR2 YYEKEE (reference sequence). Trimming left V 1 base short and J 1 base short, with 6 bases between. For the CDR3, the DNA is TGTGCCAGCAGCTTGTCTGTATCCTACGAGCAGTACTTC. Protein: CASSLSVSYEQYF.

The chain joins TRBV5-4 to TRBJ1-1; no reliable D call. Germline CDR1 SGHNT, CDR2 YYREEE (reference sequence). CDR3 length: 15 residues. V shed 0 bases and J shed 1 base, with 10 bases lying between them. This CDR3 is CASSLVGGPNTEAFF. Written as DNA, the CDR3 is TGTGCCAGCAGCTTGGTTGGTGGGCCGAACACTGAAGCTTTCTTT.

V usage is TRBV28 and J usage is TRBJ2-1; 8 nucleotides agree with TRBD2. Germline loops: CDR1 MDHEN, CDR2 SYDVKM. V trimming: 4 bases; J trimming: 14 bases; junction bases outside the gene matches: 13. This CDR3 spans 14 amino acids. In DNA, the CDR3 is TGTGCCAGCAGTTCGTCCTTAGCGGGAAGGGATAAGTTCTTC. Translating it yields CASSSSLAGRDKFF.

The V call is TRBV6-1, the J call TRBJ2-3; 9 positions match TRBD2. Germline trimming cut 1 base from V and 0 bases from J; bases unmatched to any gene: 8. This CDR3 has 18 amino acids. Germline loops: CDR1 MNHNS, CDR2 SASEGT. The CDR3 sequence is CASSEVLLAGPSTDTQYF. The CDR3 DNA sequence: TGTGCCAGCAGTGAAGTCTTACTAGCGGGTCCTAGCACAGATACGCAGTATTTT.

V gene TRBV15 combines with J gene TRBJ1-1; D may be TRBD1 (5 bases). The V and J ends lost 0 bases and 5 bases respectively, with 13 bases between them. The V gene's germline CDR1 is LNHNV and CDR2 YYDKDF (reference sequence). The length of the CDR3 is 15 residues. CDR3 region: CATSRETGLLTEAFF. CDR3 in DNA: TGTGCCACCAGCAGAGAAACAGGCTTACTAACTGAAGCTTTCTTT.

This clone was observed a handful of times. The chain joins TRBV5-1 to TRBJ2-7, with D possibly being TRBD2 (5 bases). This CDR3 has 14 amino acids. The germline V gene encodes CDR1 SGHRS and CDR2 YFSETQ. Trimming stripped 0 bases from V and 0 bases from J, with 7 bases between. CDR3 bases: TGCGCCAGCAGCTTGGATGCGGGCTCCTACGAGCAGTACTTC. The encoded protein is CASSLDAGSYEQYF.

This chain connects TRBV6-5 to TRBJ2-7; a weak D match, TRBD2 (5 bases). The CDR3 is made up of 15 amino acids. With 7 bases removed from V and 0 bases from J, the gap between germline ends came to 16 bases. CDR1 is MNHEY, CDR2 SVGAGI, per germline. DNA of the CDR3: TGTGCCAGCATTCGTGCGCCGGGAACCTCCTACGAGCAGTACTTC. It codes for CASIRAPGTSYEQYF.

This chain uses TRBV5-4 with TRBJ2-3; D may correspond to TRBD1 or TRBD2 (5 bases each). Trimming removed 2 bases at V and 1 base at J, with 14 bases between. CDR1 and CDR2 (germline): SGHNT, YYREEE (reference sequence). This CDR3 spans 16 amino acids. The CDR3 protein is CASSLSGGLGTDTQYF. In DNA form, the CDR3 reads TGTGCCAGCAGCTTAAGTGGGGGATTGGGCACAGATACGCAGTATTTT.

As to this clone: The sample holds other DNA sequences that translate to the same CDR3. This rearrangement joins TRBV7-2 to TRBJ2-7; D is uncertain. This CDR3 contains 11 residues. CDR1 SGHTA and CDR2 FQGNSA come from the germline V gene. Trimming cost V 5 bases and J 3 bases, with 5 bases left between them. CDR3 loop: CASSLSYEQYF. The CDR3 DNA is TGTGCCAGCAGCCTTAGCTACGAGCAGTACTTC.

The chain combines TRBV4-3 with TRBJ2-7; a possible D gene is TRBD2 (6 bases). Germline loops: CDR1 LGHNA, CDR2 YSLEER. This CDR3 region has 14 residues. V lost 4 bases and J lost 5, with 15 bases in between. Here the CDR3 DNA reads TGCGCCAGCAGCCTCTCGGGGGTCGAGGACGAGCAGTACTTC. It translates to CASSLSGVEDEQYF.

Only one count was recorded for this clone. The rearrangement joins TRBV6-1 to TRBJ1-5; TRBD1 matches at 9 bases. The CDR3 extends over 15 amino acids. V dropped 6 bases and J dropped 5; count of bases not matched to a gene: 8. The V gene's germline CDR1 is MNHNS and CDR2 SASEGT. CDR3 sequence reads: CASRATGGKYQPQHF. As DNA, the CDR3 is TGTGCCAGCAGAGCTACAGGGGGCAAGTATCAGCCCCAGCATTTT.

The chain joins TRBV19 to TRBJ1-3, with no clear D. There are 15 residues in the CDR3. Trimming took off 5 bases at V and 4 bases at J, with 15 bases between the two ends. Per the germline V gene, CDR1 is LNHDA and CDR2 is SQIVND (reference sequence). Written as DNA, the CDR3 is TGTGCCAGTAGTGCTAATCTGGGCTCCGGAAACACCATATATTTT. It is translated as CASSANLGSGNTIYF.

The V call is TRBV14, the J call TRBJ1-1; D is unclear. Germline assignment: CDR1 SGHDN and CDR2 FVKESK. Trimming took 0 bases from V and 1 from J, leaving 12 bases between them. This CDR3 comprises 16 residues. CDR3 in amino acids: CASSQEIKTANTEAFF. CDR3 nucleotide sequence: TGTGCCAGCAGCCAAGAAATAAAAACAGCGAACACTGAAGCTTTCTTT.

The V gene is TRBV10-3, the J gene TRBJ1-1; 9 nucleotides match TRBD1. The V gene's germline CDR1 is ENHRY and CDR2 SYGVKD. The CDR3 extends over 13 amino acids. The V and J ends lost 10 bases and 3 bases, in that order; junction bases with no gene match: 6. In DNA form, the CDR3 reads TGTGCCAGTTACAGGGGGCGCGACACTGAAGCTTTCTTT. This codes for CASYRGRDTEAFF.

V is TRBV15 and J is TRBJ2-7, with a weak D call TRBD1 (6 bases). CDR3 length: 16 amino acids. The germline V and J ends were trimmed by 0 bases and 2 bases, with 14 bases remaining between them. Germline CDR1 LNHNV, CDR2 YYDKDF (reference sequence). The chain's CDR3 is CATSRDGQGLAYEQYF. The DNA of the CDR3 is TGTGCCACCAGCAGAGATGGGCAGGGGCTAGCCTACGAGCAGTACTTC.